The clone carrying this T cell receptor (beta chain) has more than one count but fewer than ten. What it binds is unknown. This sample is drawn from a study of early T cells in non-severe SARS-CoV-2 infection. Researchers tagged individual cDNA molecules with unique molecular identifiers. TCRdb ran MiXCR on the 5' RACE reads and lists one entry per CDR3 protein. The profile shows just over 60,000 distinct CDR3 sequences, roughly a tenth of them singletons. Broader study findings: The study's VDJdb matching favored anti-spike CD8 responses and missed private and CD4 specificities.

This CDR3 spans 13 amino acids. The germline CDR1 and CDR2 sequences are SGHKS and YYEKEE (reference sequence). V was shortened by 2 bases and J by 2 bases, with 8 bases between the two germline ends. The sample comprised whole blood. The chain employs TRBV5-5 and TRBJ2-7, with TRBD2 as a possible D gene (5 bases). This clonotype originated in an adult who was a healthcare worker with PCR-confirmed SARS-CoV-2 infection or an uninfected control (not recorded which). The CDR3 protein is CASSLTAAYEQYV. The CDR3 coding sequence is TGTGCCAGCAGCTTAACAGCGGCCTACGAGCAGTACGTC.